This is a list of T cell receptor beta chains from one sample in a study of OX40 agonist ivuxolimab in advanced cancers. TCRdb keeps only in-frame clones here, not all; method: immunoSEQ multiplex PCR. The sample has some 39,000 clones, 88% seen once. The input for sequencing was CD4+ or CD8+ T cells sorted from blood, taken in a trial of the OX40 agonist ivuxolimab. The origin of the receptors is an adult with an advanced solid tumor such as melanoma, head and neck, liver or kidney cancer. The conserved cysteine and the conserved F or W are not part of the CDR3 here.

J gene,V gene,CDR3 protein
TRBJ2-7,TRBV30,AWSSRPLRVGDEQY
TRBJ2-5,TRBV7-9,ASSLSGTRGETQY
TRBJ1-5,TRBV30,AWSMGSNQPQH
TRBJ2-2,TRBV30,ACPRPNLNTGELF
TRBJ1-1,TRBV9,ASSAHPGLEAF
TRBJ2-3,TRBV4-1,ASSQLGLGTDTQY
TRBJ1-2,TRBV27,ASAANRAWGYT
TRBJ2-3,TRBV6-5,ASRPQGSTDTQY
TRBJ2-5,TRBV5-1,ASTPIGTGVETQY
TRBJ1-1,TRBV5-5,ASSSPINVEAF
TRBJ1-1,TRBV29-1,SGTGMNTEAF
TRBJ2-2,TRBV30,AWTRQGTNTGELF
TRBJ2-3,TRBV2,ASSDARLLESGY
TRBJ1-5,TRBV19,ASSIVFYSNQPQH
TRBJ2-3,TRBV5-6,ASSLGAGRTDTQY
TRBJ1-1,TRBV10-3,AAGGQGGTEAF
TRBJ2-2,TRBV28,ASSLVRVMNTGELF
TRBJ2-3,TRBV23-1,ASSPPRRSTDTQY
TRBJ1-3,TRBV9,ASSVAPLITEPGNTIY
TRBJ2-2,TRBV7-3,ASSLSGASGTGELF
TRBJ2-7,TRBV11-1,ASSSSLTRPDYEQY
TRBJ2-7,TRBV13,ASSISTGRGSTRQY
TRBJ2-1,TRBV9,ASSPTSGLTENEQF
TRBJ2-1,TRBV5-1,ASSLFTGQSYNEQF
TRBJ1-1,TRBV19,ASSNRQNTEAF
TRBJ1-3,TRBV6-5,ASSSGHSGNTIY
TRBJ1-2,TRBV30,AWSTHGANYGYT
TRBJ1-1,TRBV27,ASSFEGLNTEAF
TRBJ1-5,TRBV19,ASSRKDRGTHQPQH
TRBJ2-7,TRBV5-4,ASSLGDRGQRSSYEQY
TRBJ2-5,TRBV4-2,ASSQGVRGDSTQY
TRBJ1-4,TRBV5-1,ASSNLGESNEKLF
TRBJ1-1,TRBV5-5,ASSFQRGRGNTEAF
TRBJ1-1,TRBV28,ASSDRTEAF
TRBJ1-5,TRBV19,ASSNRAHSVRGNQPQH
TRBJ1-5,TRBV21-1,ASSKGRGGAPCPHNQPQH
TRBJ2-5,TRBV6-1,ASSGDRGIETQY
TRBJ2-2,TRBV19,ACRRLYTGELF
TRBJ2-7,TRBV6-5,ASSPRLGSYEQY
TRBJ2-1,TRBV6-1,ASSAYRGPPF
TRBJ1-1,TRBV28,ASSFGFNTEAF
TRBJ1-6,TRBV5-6,ASSFGPQANSPLH